This TCR beta chain was identified during a study of immune evolution from preneoplasia to lung adenocarcinoma (dated by TCRdb to the early 2020s). Background for the entire study: The study used immune gene expression, TCR sequencing and multiplex immunofluorescence to profile the immune contexture of lung adenocarcinoma precursors and invasive adenocarcinoma. Resected precursor lesions (AAH, AIS, MIA) and invasive adenocarcinomas were each compared against paired morphologically normal lung tissue. The sample size depended on which specimens were available, not on a prior power calculation. Whole exome sequencing and methylation data from the same cohort of nodules were integrated with the immune data. The overall cohort comprised about 57 patients with pulmonary nodules who underwent surgical resection. The TCR sequencing data were obtained from some 50 patients. According to the study, 105 samples went through TCR sequencing. POLYSOLVER was used to infer class I HLA alleles from exome data, and LOHHLA was used to detect allele-specific HLA loss. Results the study describes overall, beyond this receptor: The findings reflected association rather than direct causation, and larger cohorts with long-term follow-up and longitudinal biopsies were considered necessary. Clonality was highest in normal lung, while later-stage lesions appeared to show lower clonality but higher T cell density and diversity. The highest top T cell clone frequencies were observed in normal lung, and a progressive decrease in top T cell clone frequencies appeared to occur from AAH through AIS, MIA and invasive adenocarcinoma. Because all patients came from Japan and China, whether the findings apply to Western populations was uncertain.

The patients had resection in Japan or China between 2014 and 2017. Histologic diagnosis of each case was confirmed independently by two lung cancer pathologists on H&E slides. The AllPrep DNA/RNA FFPE Kit was used to isolate DNA from FFPE tissue. Notes on this clone: This receptor's antigen is unknown. No qualities accompany the bases; no much larger clone lies one base away.

TCR beta CDR3 regions were sequenced from DNA using the immunoSEQ hsTCRbeta Kit. The paper's processing steps were these. The ImmunoSEQ Analyzer was used to analyse the TCR sequencing data. T cell clonality was defined as 1 minus Pielou's evenness, as computed on productive rearrangements. T cell diversity was measured with the inverse Simpson index on productive templates. T cell density was defined as TCR beta template counts normalized to usable DNA, with usable DNA estimated by amplifying and sequencing housekeeping genes. Two-sided Kruskal-Wallis tests were used to compare TCR metrics across histologic stages. TCRdb stores this immuneACCESS table with in-frame sequences only. Part of the clones is absent; in the studies checked, under half of the shortfall reflects unresolved V genes, and no reason is known for the rest. That table gives V, J and clone size, and the DNA gave D and trimming. This sample has around 2,300 clones in its table, and roughly 85% of those were observed once. About 9.9% of the sample is in the top ten clones.

There are 11 amino acids in the CDR3, from cysteine to phenylalanine inclusive. Of the read, only the CDR3 DNA is kept; its 33 bases are in frame from base 1. V and J are truncated by 7 bases and 4 bases respectively, leaving an intervening sequence of 7 bases. Reading the germline V gene gives CDR1 LGHNT and CDR2 FRNRAP. The sequenced sample consisted of FFPE normal lung tissue adjacent to the tumor. In this chain, TRBV12-5 is recombined with TRBJ1-1; no D gene is confidently identified. The TCR sequence derives from a person aged 45 to 59 with lung adenocarcinoma. The CDR3 sequence is CASAGSTEAFF. The nucleotide sequence is TGTGCTAGTGCCGGTAGCACTGAAGCTTTCTTT.